Listed below are T cell receptor beta chains from one sample, sequenced in a study of CD4+ T cells in melanoma. TCRdb's table, derived via immunoSEQ multiplex PCR, lists solely in-frame clones and lacks some. The sample includes approximately 16,000 clones, approximately 88% of them seen just once. Specimen: cells from a culture (not recorded whether cultured in vitro). These receptors were collected from a human donor with melanoma. CDR3s include the opening cysteine and the closing phenylalanine or tryptophan.

TRBV14	TRBJ1-5	CASSQEGGRRREGDQPQHF
TRBV30	TRBJ1-5	CAWSRDTGGREPQHF
TRBV5-1	TRBJ2-1	CASSLPSRGGGPRFNEQFF
TRBV4-2	TRBJ1-2	CASSQATGDGYGYTF
TRBV5-1	TRBJ1-2	CASSLTAEVYGYTF
TRBV7-2	TRBJ2-7	CASSLAAGAPYEQYF
TRBV4-1	TRBJ1-1	CASSQDLFTEAFF
TRBV29-1	TRBJ2-3	CSAGGTADTQYF
TRBV7-9	TRBJ1-1	CASRFTGGKATEAFF
TRBV5-8	TRBJ2-6	CASIQGQTGANVLTF
TRBV6-1	TRBJ2-5	CASGRVYQETQYF
TRBV19	TRBJ1-2	CASSGQGSHYGYTF
TRBV5-1	TRBJ2-1	CASTPNSGHYNEQFF
TRBV19	TRBJ1-2	CASSIGDRRGYGYTF
TRBV30	TRBJ1-5	CAWSAGGNQPQHF
TRBV5-4	TRBJ2-6	CASNSGGHFSGANVLTF
TRBV21-1	TRBJ1-1	CASSKGFSEAFF
TRBV29-1	TRBJ1-5	CSVRGGENQPQHF
TRBV11-1	TRBJ2-5	CASSLIVGSGLHF
TRBV7-6	TRBJ1-2	CASSREQNYGYTF